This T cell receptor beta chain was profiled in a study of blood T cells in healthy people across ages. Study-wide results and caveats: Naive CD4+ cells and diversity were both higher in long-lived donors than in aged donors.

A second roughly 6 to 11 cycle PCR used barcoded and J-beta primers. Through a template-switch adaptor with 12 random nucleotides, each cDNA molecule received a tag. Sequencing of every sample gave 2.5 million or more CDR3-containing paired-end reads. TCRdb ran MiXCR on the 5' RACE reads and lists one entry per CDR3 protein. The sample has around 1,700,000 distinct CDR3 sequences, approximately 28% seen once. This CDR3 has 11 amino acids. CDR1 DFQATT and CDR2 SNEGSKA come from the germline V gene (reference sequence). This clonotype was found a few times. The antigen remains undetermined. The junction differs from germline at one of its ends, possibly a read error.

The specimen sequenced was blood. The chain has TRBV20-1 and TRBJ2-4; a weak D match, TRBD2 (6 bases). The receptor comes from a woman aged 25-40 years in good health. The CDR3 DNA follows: TGCAGCTGGGGCGCGGGAAACATCCAGTACTTC. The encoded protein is CSWGAGNIQYF.